Each of the 10 T cell receptor beta chains below was sequenced from the same sample in a study of T cell responses to AZD1222 COVID-19 vaccine. Measured with immunoSEQ multiplex PCR; TCRdb has only the in-frame clones, and not every one. Found here are about 120,000 clones, roughly 84% of them singletons; the top ten hold 6% to 8%. The input for sequencing was peripheral blood, taken on day 0 of AZD1222 vaccination. The receptors were sampled from an adult in good health.

This clone was counted a single time. The genes are TRBV7-6 and TRBJ2-5; 8 nucleotides agree with TRBD2. CDR1 SGHVS and CDR2 FNYEAQ come from the germline V gene. The CDR3 has 16 amino acids. With 4 bases clipped from V and 1 base from J, the junction kept 8 bases outside the gene matches. CDR3 residues: CASSSLSGGLQETQYF. Written as DNA, the CDR3 is TGTGCCAGCAGCTCCCTGAGCGGGGGTCTCCAAGAGACCCAGTACTTC.

J is TRBJ1-2 and V is TRBV2; D unclear. The CDR3 totals 14 residues. Trimming pared 6 bases from V and 4 bases from J, leaving 15 bases between. Germline-derived CDR1 and CDR2 are SNHLY and FYNNEI. As DNA, the CDR3 is TGTGCCAGCAGGATCCGGGCAGAATTCTATGGCTACACCTTC. This codes for CASRIRAEFYGYTF.

The chain joins TRBV13 to TRBJ2-2, with 13 bases that match TRBD2. Germline loops: CDR1 PRHDT, CDR2 FYEKMQ (reference sequence). This CDR3 has 18 residues. With V trimmed by 5 bases and J by 1 base, 7 bases remained unmatched. The DNA of the CDR3 is TGTGCCAGCAGCCACCTAACTAGCGGGAGGGGGAACACCGGGGAGCTGTTTTTT. Its protein product is CASSHLTSGRGNTGELFF.

DNA of the CDR3: TGTGCCAGCAGTGAAACGGGAGGAAGTCAGCCCCAGCATTTT. Amino acids: CASSETGGSQPQHF. The chain uses TRBV6-1 and TRBJ1-5; D is unresolved. The V and J ends lost 2 bases and 6 bases respectively, with 11 bases between them. The CDR3 spans 14 residues. Germline CDR1 and CDR2: MNHNS and SASEGT.

This clone has a single count. The chain couples TRBV2 to TRBJ1-2; unclear D gene. CDR1 SNHLY and CDR2 FYNNEI come from the germline V gene. Deletions cut 2 bases from V and 7 bases from J, with 5 bases between. The CDR3 spans 11 residues. The CDR3 loop reads CASSEYPGYTF. For the CDR3, the DNA is TGTGCCAGCAGTGAATATCCTGGCTACACCTTC.

The chain combines TRBV5-1 with TRBJ2-2; weak D call: TRBD2 (5 bases). Between the trimmed V and J ends, which lost 5 bases and 3 bases, there was a span of 11 bases. Germline V gene data show CDR1 as SGHRS and CDR2 as YFSETQ. This CDR3 spans 14 amino acids. The CDR3 nucleotides are TGCGCCAGCAGTTCGGGGATTGACACCGGGGAGCTGTTTTTT. Its protein is CASSSGIDTGELFF.

The rearrangement joins TRBV2 to TRBJ2-3; D ambiguous. Germline-derived CDR1 and CDR2 are SNHLY and FYNNEI. CDR3 length: 13 amino acids. The V gene lost 3 bases and the J gene lost 4 bases, with 8 bases spanning the gap. The CDR3 DNA is TGTGCCAGCAGTGAGTTAGGACCAGATACGCAGTATTTT. Translation: CASSELGPDTQYF.

The genes are TRBV28 and TRBJ1-1; D might be TRBD1 (6 bases). Germline CDR1 and CDR2: MDHEN and SYDVKM. Trimming took 9 bases from V and 2 from J, leaving 22 bases between them. CDR3 size: 16 residues. CDR3 in amino acids: CASKGLPGVKNTEAFF. In DNA form, the CDR3 reads TGTGCCAGTAAAGGACTCCCAGGGGTGAAAAACACTGAAGCTTTCTTT.

This chain links TRBV29-1 with TRBJ2-3; D gene ambiguous. V was clipped by 6 bases and J by 5 bases, with 6 bases between them. There are 10 residues in the CDR3. Germline V lookup: CDR1 SQVTM, CDR2 ANQGSEA. The CDR3 bases are TGCAGCGTCGCACAAGATACGCAGTATTTT. This translates into CSVAQDTQYF.

The chain links TRBV11-2 to TRBJ1-3; D might be TRBD1 (5 bases). Germline V gene sequence: CDR1 SGHAT, CDR2 FQNNGV. There are 12 residues in the CDR3. Here the CDR3 reads CVQGFSGNTIYF. The CDR3 region has the DNA TGTGTCCAGGGCTTCTCTGGAAACACCATATATTTT.